This TCR beta chain was obtained from a study of T cells after yellow fever vaccination. TCRdb recomputed calls from the 5' RACE reads with MiXCR, one row per CDR3 protein. This table holds 280,000 or so distinct CDR3 sequences, less than 9.5% found once. Study-wide results and limits: Weaker in magnitude, the secondary response showed a faster peak on day 5 versus 15.

V was trimmed by 5 bases and J by 9 bases, leaving 11 bases between them. Germline V CDR1 and CDR2: MNHEY, SVGAGI. The CDR3 consists of 12 residues. This clonotype was recorded at least ten times. Its specificity is not known. This receptor was obtained from a man aged 18 to 29 who received the YFV17D yellow fever vaccine. The chain joins TRBV6-5 to TRBJ2-1; D is unclear. The sequencing used CD4+ T cells sorted from PBMCs, collected 5 days after the yellow fever booster vaccination. In DNA form, the CDR3 reads TGTGCCAGCAGTCCCTGGCGAGGTGAGCAGTTCTTC. As protein: CASSPWRGEQFF.